The clone carrying this T cell receptor beta chain was observed a few times. Germline values: CDR1 SGHNT, CDR2 YYREEE (reference sequence). The J segment lost 5 bases and the V segment lost 4 bases, leaving 8 bases of the junction unmatched. The CDR3 has 14 residues. Original methodology: By means of reference gene primer amplification, nucleated cell counts were estimated. TCRdb's copy holds only in-frame clones and misses some; the assay was immunoSEQ multiplex PCR. That table supplies the V and J calls and clone size; D and trimming were determined from the DNA. The repertoire has 200,000 to 250,000 clones, less than 85% of them found once; the top ten carry roughly 6.7%. The record originates from a study of blood T cell repertoires in COVID-19. Across the whole study: The United States, Italy and Spain supplied acute and convalescent COVID-19 samples. In each case, the material was cDNA or gDNA derived from T cells, B-cell-depleted T cells, or PBMCs.

The sample consisted of peripheral blood. The chain employs TRBV5-4 and TRBJ2-5; 7 nucleotides agree with TRBD2. The TCR was taken from a woman between 65 and 79 years old with acute or convalescent COVID-19. This chain's CDR3 is CASSGGEGSETQYF. DNA of the CDR3: TGTGCCAGCAGCGGTGGGGAGGGGAGCGAGACCCAGTACTTC.